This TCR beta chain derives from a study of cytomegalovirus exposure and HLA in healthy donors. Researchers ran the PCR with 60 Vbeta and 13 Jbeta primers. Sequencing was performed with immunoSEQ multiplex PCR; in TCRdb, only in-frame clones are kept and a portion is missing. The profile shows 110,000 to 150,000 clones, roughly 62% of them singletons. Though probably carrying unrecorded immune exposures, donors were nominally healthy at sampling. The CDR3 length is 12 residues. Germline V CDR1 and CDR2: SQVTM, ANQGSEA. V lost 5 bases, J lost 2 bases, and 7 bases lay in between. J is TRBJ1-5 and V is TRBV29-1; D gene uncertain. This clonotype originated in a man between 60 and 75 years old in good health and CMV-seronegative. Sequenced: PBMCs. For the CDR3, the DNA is TGCAGCGTTAGGGAGGGCAATCAGCCCCAGCATTTT. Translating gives CSVREGNQPQHF.